Each of the 6 T cell receptor beta chains below was sequenced from the same sample in a study of CD8 T cells in ankylosing spondylitis. Study outcomes and limitations: Made up of about eight highly homologous variants, a TCR beta motif appeared characteristic of ankylosing spondylitis blood.

These receptors' targets are unknown. TCRdb recomputed calls from the 5' RACE reads with MiXCR, one row per CDR3 protein. The repertoire has approximately 440,000 distinct CDR3 sequences, roughly 15% of them found once; the top ten carry just over 1%. Sequenced: blood, either unsorted or a sorted T cell fraction (not recorded which). Receptors originate from a male donor with ankylosing spondylitis.

This clonotype has more than one count but fewer than ten. The V and J genes are TRBV5-1 and TRBJ2-7, with TRBD1 matching 7 bases. V was clipped by 4 bases and J by 1 base; unmatched bases: 11. The CDR3 sequence is 16 residues long. Germline CDR1 is SGHRS and CDR2 is YFSETQ. The CDR3 bases are TGCGCCAGCAGCCATCCCATCTCGACAGGGTCCTACGAGCAGTACTTC. Encoded protein: CASSHPISTGSYEQYF.

This clonotype was found many times. V is TRBV12-3 or TRBV12-4 and J is TRBJ2-1; 9 positions agree with TRBD2. CDR3 size: 14 residues. J gave up 4 bases and V 2 bases, and 0 bases lay outside the gene matches. The CDR3 is CASSLLAGYNEQFF. The CDR3 coding sequence is TGTGCCAGCAGTTTACTAGCGGGATACAATGAGCAGTTCTTC.

This clonotype was picked up many times. The chain has TRBV9 and TRBJ2-3; D not resolved. CDR1 and CDR2 (germline): SGDLS, YYNGEE. This CDR3 region has 13 residues. V lost 2 bases, J lost 5 bases, and 9 bases lay in between. CDR3: CASSVGIGDTQYF. The CDR3 DNA sequence: TGTGCCAGCAGCGTCGGCATTGGAGATACGCAGTATTTT.

A few counts support this clonotype. This chain uses TRBV20-1 with TRBJ2-7, with TRBD1 as a possible D gene (5 bases). V shed 6 bases and J shed 2 bases, with 17 bases lying between them. The CDR3 loop spans 14 amino acids. Germline loops: CDR1 DFQATT, CDR2 SNEGSKA (reference sequence). The CDR3, as DNA: TGCAGTGCCCTCAAACAGGCGAGCACCTACGAGCAGTACTTC. This codes for CSALKQASTYEQYF.

The chain carries TRBV12-3 or TRBV12-4 and TRBJ2-7; 7 bases map to TRBD2. The CDR3 is made up of 14 amino acids. Trimming at V came to 3 bases and at J to 2 bases, leaving 4 bases not matched to a gene. In nucleotides, the CDR3 is TGTGCCAGCAGTTTTCGGGGACTAACCTACGAGCAGTACTTC. It is translated as CASSFRGLTYEQYF.

This chain links TRBV20-1 with TRBJ2-3; possibly TRBD2 for D (5 bases). Germline V CDR1 and CDR2: DFQATT, SNEGSKA (reference sequence). The CDR3 consists of 15 residues. Trimming shortened V by 0 bases and J by 2 bases, and 12 bases separated the two germline ends. This CDR3 reads CSARDTLRDTDTQYF. CDR3 coding DNA: TGCAGTGCTAGAGACACTTTGAGGGACACAGATACGCAGTATTTT.